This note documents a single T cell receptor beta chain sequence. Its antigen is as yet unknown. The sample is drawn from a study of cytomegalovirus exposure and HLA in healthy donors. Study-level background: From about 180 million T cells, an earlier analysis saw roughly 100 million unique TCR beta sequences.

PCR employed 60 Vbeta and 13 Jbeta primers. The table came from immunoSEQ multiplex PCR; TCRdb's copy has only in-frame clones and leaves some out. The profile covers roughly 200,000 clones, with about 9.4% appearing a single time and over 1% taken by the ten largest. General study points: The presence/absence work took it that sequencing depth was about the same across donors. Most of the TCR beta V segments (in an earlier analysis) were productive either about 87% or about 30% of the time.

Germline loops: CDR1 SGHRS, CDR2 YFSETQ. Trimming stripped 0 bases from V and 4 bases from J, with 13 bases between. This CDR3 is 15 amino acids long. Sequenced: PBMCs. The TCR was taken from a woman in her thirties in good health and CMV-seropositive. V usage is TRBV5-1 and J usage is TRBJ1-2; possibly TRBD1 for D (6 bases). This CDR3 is CASSLDTGFSYGYTF. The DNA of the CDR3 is TGCGCCAGCAGCTTGGATACAGGGTTTAGCTATGGCTACACCTTC.